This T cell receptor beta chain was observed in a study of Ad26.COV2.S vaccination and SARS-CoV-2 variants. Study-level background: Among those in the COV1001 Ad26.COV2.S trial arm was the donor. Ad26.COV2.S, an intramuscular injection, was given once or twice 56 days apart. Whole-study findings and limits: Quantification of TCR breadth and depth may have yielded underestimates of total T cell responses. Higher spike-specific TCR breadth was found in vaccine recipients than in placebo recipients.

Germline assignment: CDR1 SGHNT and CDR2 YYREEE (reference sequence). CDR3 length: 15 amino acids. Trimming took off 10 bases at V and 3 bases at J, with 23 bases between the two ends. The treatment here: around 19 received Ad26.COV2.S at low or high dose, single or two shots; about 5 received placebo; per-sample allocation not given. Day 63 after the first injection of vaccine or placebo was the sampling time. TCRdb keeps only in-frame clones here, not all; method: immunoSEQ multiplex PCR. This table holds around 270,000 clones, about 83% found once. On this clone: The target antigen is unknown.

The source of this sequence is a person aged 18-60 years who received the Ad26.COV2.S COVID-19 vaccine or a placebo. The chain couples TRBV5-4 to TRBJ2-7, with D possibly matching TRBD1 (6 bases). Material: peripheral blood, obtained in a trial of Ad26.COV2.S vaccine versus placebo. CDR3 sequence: CAWGRGGVYDYEQYF. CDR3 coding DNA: TGTGCCTGGGGCAGAGGGGGTGTATACGACTACGAGCAGTACTTC.